This T cell receptor (beta chain) originates from a study of blood T cells in healthy people across ages. Study-wide points: Aged donors had fewer naive CD4+ cells and lower diversity than long-lived donors. Donor CMV status, an unknown factor, possibly confounded changes in expanded clonotypes.

A second roughly 6 to 12 cycle PCR used barcoded and J-beta primers. TCRdb passed the 5' RACE reads through MiXCR, listing each CDR3 protein once. The top ten hold under 8% of the sample, which has about 1.5 million distinct CDR3 sequences, roughly 40% seen once. To note about this clonotype: Its target is unknown.

This clonotype was obtained from a young woman in good health. Sequencing input: blood.

CDR3 bases: TGCAGCGTTGATACAGGGGTGCGTAACACCATATATTTT. Its protein product is CSVDTGVRNTIYF. The V gene is TRBV29-1, the J gene TRBJ1-3; 7 bases map to TRBD1. Germline V gives CDR1 SQVTM, CDR2 ANQGSEA. V shed 3 bases, J shed 7 bases, and the junction held 6 bases outside the gene matches. The CDR3 contains 13 residues.